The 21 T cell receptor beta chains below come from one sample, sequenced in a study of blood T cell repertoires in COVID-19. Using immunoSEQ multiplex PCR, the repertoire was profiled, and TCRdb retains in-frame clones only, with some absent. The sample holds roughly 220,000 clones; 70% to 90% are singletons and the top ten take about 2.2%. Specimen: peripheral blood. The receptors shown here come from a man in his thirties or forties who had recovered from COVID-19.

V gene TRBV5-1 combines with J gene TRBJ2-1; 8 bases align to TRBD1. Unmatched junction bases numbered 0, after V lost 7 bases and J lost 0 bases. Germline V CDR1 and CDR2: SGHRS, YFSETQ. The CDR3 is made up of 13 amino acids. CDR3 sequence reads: CASGTGSYNEQFF. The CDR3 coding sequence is TGCGCCAGCGGGACAGGCTCCTACAATGAGCAGTTCTTC.

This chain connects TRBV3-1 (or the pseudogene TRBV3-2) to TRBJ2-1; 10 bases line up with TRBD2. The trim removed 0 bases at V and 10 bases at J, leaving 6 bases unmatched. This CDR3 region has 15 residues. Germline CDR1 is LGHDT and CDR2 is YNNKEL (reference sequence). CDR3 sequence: CASSQDASGGREQFF. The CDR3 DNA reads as TGTGCCAGCAGCCAAGACGCTAGCGGGGGACGCGAGCAGTTCTTC.

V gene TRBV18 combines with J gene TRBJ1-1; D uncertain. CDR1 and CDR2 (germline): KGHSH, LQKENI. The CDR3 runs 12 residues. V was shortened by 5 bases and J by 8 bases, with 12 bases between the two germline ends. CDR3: CASSNGLPEAFF. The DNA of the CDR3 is TGTGCCAGCTCAAACGGACTTCCGGAAGCTTTCTTT.

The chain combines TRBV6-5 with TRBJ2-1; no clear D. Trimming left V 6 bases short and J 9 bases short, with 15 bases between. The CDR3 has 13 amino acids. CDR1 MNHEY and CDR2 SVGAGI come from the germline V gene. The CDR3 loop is CASSPGIRREQFF. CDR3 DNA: TGTGCCAGCAGCCCCGGCATCAGGCGTGAGCAGTTCTTC.

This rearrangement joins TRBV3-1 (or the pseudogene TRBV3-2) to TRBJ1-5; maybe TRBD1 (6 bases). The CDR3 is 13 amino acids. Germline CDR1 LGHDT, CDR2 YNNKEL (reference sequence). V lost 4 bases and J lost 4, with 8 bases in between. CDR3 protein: CASSPGHNQPQHF. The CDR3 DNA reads TGTGCCAGCAGCCCGGGACATAATCAGCCCCAGCATTTT.

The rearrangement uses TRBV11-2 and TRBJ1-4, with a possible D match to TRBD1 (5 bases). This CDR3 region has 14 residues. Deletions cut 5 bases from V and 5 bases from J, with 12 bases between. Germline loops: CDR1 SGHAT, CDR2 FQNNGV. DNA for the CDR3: TGTGCCAGCAGCCGGGGGGGAAAAAATGAAAAACTGTTTTTT. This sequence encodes CASSRGGKNEKLFF.

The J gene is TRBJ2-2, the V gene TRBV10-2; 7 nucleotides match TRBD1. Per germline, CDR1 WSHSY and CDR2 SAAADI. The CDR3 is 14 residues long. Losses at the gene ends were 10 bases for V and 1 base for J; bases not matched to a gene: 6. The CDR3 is CATAGTENTGELFF. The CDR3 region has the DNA TGCGCCACCGCCGGGACAGAGAACACCGGGGAGCTGTTTTTT.

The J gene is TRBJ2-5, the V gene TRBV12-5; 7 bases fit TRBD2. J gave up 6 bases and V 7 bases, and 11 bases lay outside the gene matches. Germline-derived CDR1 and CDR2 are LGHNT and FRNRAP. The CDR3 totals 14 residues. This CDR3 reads CASVNTGGVKTQYF. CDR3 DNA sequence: TGTGCTAGTGTCAACACGGGAGGTGTGAAGACCCAGTACTTC.

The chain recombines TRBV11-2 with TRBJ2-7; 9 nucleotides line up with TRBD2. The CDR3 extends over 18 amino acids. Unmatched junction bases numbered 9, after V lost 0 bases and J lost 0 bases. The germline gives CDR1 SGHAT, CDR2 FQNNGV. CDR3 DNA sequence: TGTGCCAGCAGCTTAGATAGGGCTAGCGGGACGAGCTCCTACGAGCAGTACTTC. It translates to CASSLDRASGTSSYEQYF.

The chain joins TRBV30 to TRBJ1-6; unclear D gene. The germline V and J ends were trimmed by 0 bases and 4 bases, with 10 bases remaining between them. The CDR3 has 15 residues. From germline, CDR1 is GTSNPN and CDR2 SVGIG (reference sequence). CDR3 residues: CAWSVTQTYNSPLHF. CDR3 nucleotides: TGTGCCTGGAGTGTAACGCAGACATATAATTCACCCCTCCACTTT.

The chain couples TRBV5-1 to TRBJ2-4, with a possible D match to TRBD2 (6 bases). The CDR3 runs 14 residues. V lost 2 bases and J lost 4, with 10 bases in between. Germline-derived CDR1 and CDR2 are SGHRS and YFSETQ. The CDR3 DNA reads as TGCGCCAGCAGCTTAGAGGGGACTAAAAACATTCAGTACTTC. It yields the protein CASSLEGTKNIQYF.

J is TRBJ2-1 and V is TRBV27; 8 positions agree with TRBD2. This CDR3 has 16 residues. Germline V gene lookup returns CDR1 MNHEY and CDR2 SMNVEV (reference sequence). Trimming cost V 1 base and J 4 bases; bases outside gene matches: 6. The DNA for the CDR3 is TGTGCCAGCAGTTTATTTTTAGCGGGGATTTACAATGAGCAGTTCTTC. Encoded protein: CASSLFLAGIYNEQFF.

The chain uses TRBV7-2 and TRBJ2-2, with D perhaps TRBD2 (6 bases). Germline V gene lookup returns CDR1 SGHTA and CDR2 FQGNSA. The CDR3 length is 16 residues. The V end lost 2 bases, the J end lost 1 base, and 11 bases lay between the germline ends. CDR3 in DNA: TGTGCCAGCAGCTTACGGGGGAGCCAGAACACCGGGGAGCTGTTTTTT. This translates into CASSLRGSQNTGELFF.

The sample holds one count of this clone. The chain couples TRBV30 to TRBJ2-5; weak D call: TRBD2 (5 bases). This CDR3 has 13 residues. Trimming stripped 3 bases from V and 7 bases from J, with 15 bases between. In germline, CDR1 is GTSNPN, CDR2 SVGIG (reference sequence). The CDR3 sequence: CAWRRAAGRTQYF. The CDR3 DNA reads TGTGCCTGGAGGAGGGCCGCGGGCCGGACCCAGTACTTC.

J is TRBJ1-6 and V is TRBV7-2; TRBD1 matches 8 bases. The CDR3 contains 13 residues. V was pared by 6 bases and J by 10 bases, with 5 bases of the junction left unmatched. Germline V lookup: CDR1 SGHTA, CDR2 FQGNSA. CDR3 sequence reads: CASSFTGGSPLHF. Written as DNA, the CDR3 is TGTGCCAGCAGTTTTACAGGGGGATCACCCCTCCACTTT.

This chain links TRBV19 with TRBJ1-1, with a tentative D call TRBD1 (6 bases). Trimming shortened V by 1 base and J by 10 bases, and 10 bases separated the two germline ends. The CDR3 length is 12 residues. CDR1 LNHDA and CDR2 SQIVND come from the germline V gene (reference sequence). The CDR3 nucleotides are TGTGCCAGTAGTATAGTGGGGGGGGCAGCTTTCTTT. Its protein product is CASSIVGGAAFF.

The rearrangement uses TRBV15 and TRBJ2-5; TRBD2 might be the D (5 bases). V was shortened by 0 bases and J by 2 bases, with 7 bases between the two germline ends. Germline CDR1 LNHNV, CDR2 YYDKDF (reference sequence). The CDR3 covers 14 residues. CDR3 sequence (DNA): TGTGCCACCAGCAGAGATCGACTACAAGAGACCCAGTACTTC. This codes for CATSRDRLQETQYF.

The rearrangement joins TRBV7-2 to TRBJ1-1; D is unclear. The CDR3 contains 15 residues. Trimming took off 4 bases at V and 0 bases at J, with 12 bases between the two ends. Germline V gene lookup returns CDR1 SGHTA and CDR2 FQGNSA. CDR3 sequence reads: CASSYSQAMNTEAFF. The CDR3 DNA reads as TGTGCCAGCAGCTACTCTCAGGCGATGAACACTGAAGCTTTCTTT.

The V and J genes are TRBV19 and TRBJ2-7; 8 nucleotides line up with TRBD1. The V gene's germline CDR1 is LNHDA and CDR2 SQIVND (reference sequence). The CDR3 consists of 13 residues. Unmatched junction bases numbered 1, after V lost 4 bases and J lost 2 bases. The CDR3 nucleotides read TGTGCCAGTAGTACACAGGGGGCCTACGAGCAGTACTTC. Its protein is CASSTQGAYEQYF.

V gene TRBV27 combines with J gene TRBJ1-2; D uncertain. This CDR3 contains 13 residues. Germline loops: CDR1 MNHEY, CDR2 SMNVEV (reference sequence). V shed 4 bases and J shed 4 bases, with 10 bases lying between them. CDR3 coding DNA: TGTGCCAGCAGTTCTACCCCTGTCTATGGCTACACCTTC. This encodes CASSSTPVYGYTF.

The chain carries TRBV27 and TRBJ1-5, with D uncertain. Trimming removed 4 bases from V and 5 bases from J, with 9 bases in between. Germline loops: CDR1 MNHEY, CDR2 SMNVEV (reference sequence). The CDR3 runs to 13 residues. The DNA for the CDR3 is TGTGCCAGCAGTTGGGCACCTGATCAGCCCCAGCATTTT. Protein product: CASSWAPDQPQHF.